Reported below is one T cell receptor (beta chain). The antigen this receptor binds is unknown. Base quality data are lacking; no much larger clone is found one base away. V is pared back by 1 base and J by 6 bases, with 7 bases lying between the germline termini. Its CDR3 holds 13 amino acids, cysteine through phenylalanine. Just the 39-base CDR3 DNA is kept, in frame starting at base 1. The germline V gene provides CDR1 SGHVS and CDR2 FNYEAQ. CD8 naive samples were CD45RO-negative cells positively selected for CCR7, giving a CD45RA+CCR7+ population that excluded TemRA cells. The donors were healthy, HIV-negative adults who had no recently reported acute infections or vaccinations. Only Caucasian adults living in Nashville, Tennessee, USA were represented among the donors. After blood collection by leukapheresis, PBMCs were isolated using Ficoll-Histopaque density gradient centrifugation and then cryopreserved in the vapor phase of liquid nitrogen. Analytical flow cytometry was used to check the purity and quantity of each magnetically sorted T cell population. Each sorted fraction had its genomic DNA isolated and then quantified by UV absorbance on a Nanodrop 2000c.

This sample stems from a study of shared clonotypes between healthy human individuals (TCRdb year 2020). For the wider study: The cohort comprised a couple of women and a few men aged 18 to 49 years. Per donor, leukapheresis produced somewhere between about 0.8 and 9 billion PBMCs. Per donor, three plates each were used for CD4 naive and CD4 memory, two for CD8 naive, and one for CD8 memory. To increase sequencing depth and limit assay-specific biases, different laboratories used diverse techniques to prepare libraries and sequence TCR repertoires. Blood TCR repertoires of about five healthy adults were deeply sequenced to estimate repertoire size and the extent of clonotype sharing between individuals.

The study at large found these results: Naive subsets generally had larger estimated clonotype richness than memory subsets did. Even with the large sequencing depth, rarefaction of the sorted-subset datasets indicated that sequencing was incomplete. Compared with non-shared clonotypes, the clonotypes found in all four sorted-subset donors had higher generation probabilities. Sampling was restricted to blood, and TCR repertoires in tissue are likely to differ from TCR repertoires in blood. The small number of donors limited the genetic and exposure-history diversity represented. When a handful of donors were compared, the shared fraction of clonotypes was about 5% for naive CD4, roughly 3.4% for naive CD8, 2% to 2.5% for memory CD4, and roughly 0.43% for memory CD8. Pairwise subsampling led to the expectation that sequencing depth would affect the degree of clonotype sharing among donors.

TCR CDR3 regions were amplified from genomic DNA by multiplex PCR using the deep immunoSEQ assay. For each cell subset, the extracted genomic DNA was distributed evenly across all wells of several immunoSEQ 96-well plates, and each plate served as one replicate. For sorted subsets, approximately 200 ng of genomic DNA, equivalent to 25,000 to 35,000 T cell genomes, went into each replicate PCR. Purified libraries were measured with a Qubit 3.0 fluorometer, size-checked on a Bioanalyzer 2100, and measured again with the KAPA Library Quantification kit. A separate single-read 150-cycle Illumina NextSeq 550 flow cell was used to sequence each immunoSEQ 96-well plate. The study's own analysis went as follows. Because only junctional sequences without quality scores were contained in the immunoSEQ output, filtering matching that applied to full-length reads could not be performed. Sequences were annotated with PyIR, a Python wrapper for IgBLAST v1.9, and V/J genes and CDR3 were assigned using IMGT germline references. Reads were filtered out if the reads had weak V/J assignments (E-value above 1e-6), no CDR3, stop codons, out-of-frame junctions, or ambiguous translated residues. V3J clonotypes were defined by identical inferred V gene, J gene, and CDR3 amino acid sequence. Percentage overlap between repertoires was calculated by dividing the number of shared unique clonotypes by the size of the smaller repertoire. Three approaches were used to assess repertoire richness: RTK rarefaction, the Chao1 estimator, and Recon v2.1 estimates of unobserved clonotypes. Generation probabilities were computed with OLGA for all TCRbeta clonotypes obtained by the gDNA method from several donors. Entries here come from immuneACCESS through TCRdb and include only in-frame sequences with V and J called. Some clones fail to appear in such tables; in the studies checked, an unresolved V gene covers under half of the shortfall, and the cause of the remainder is unknown. V and J calls and clone size are those listed in that table; D and trimming were worked out from the DNA. The sample data list about 680,000 clones, and 90% to 95% of these were observed just once. The ten largest clonotypes hold 24% of the sample.

In this chain, TRBV7-6 is recombined with TRBJ1-5; the D segment cannot be called with confidence. The TCR comes from a man in his thirties or forties in good health. The sequencing sample was made of naive CD8+ T cells sorted from blood. The cell subset or site label here, explained by the study, means: CD45RA+CCR7+. In nucleotide form, the sequence is TGTGCCAGCAGCTTAGGCCAGCTTCAGCCCCAGCATTTT. Its protein is CASSLGQLQPQHF.